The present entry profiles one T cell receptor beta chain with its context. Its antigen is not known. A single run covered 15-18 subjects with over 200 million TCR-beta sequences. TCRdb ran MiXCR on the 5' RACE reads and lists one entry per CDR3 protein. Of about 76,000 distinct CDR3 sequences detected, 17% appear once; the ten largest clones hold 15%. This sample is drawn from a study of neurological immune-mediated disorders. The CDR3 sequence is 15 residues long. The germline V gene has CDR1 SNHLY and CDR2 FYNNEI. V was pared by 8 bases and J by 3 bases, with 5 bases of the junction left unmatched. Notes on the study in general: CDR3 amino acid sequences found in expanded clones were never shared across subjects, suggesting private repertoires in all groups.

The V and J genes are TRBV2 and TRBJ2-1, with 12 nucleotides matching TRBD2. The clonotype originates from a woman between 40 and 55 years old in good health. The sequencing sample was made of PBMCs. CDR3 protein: CASGGTSGFYNEQFF. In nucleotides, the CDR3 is TGTGCCAGCGGGGGGACTAGCGGGTTCTACAATGAGCAGTTCTTC. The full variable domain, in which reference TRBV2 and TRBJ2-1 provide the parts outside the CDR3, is EPEVTQTPSHQVTQMGQEVILRCVPISNHLYFYWYRQILGQKVEFLVSFYNNEISEKSEIFDDQFSVERPDGSNFTLKIRSTKLEDSAMYFCASGGTSGFYNEQFFGPGTRLTVL.